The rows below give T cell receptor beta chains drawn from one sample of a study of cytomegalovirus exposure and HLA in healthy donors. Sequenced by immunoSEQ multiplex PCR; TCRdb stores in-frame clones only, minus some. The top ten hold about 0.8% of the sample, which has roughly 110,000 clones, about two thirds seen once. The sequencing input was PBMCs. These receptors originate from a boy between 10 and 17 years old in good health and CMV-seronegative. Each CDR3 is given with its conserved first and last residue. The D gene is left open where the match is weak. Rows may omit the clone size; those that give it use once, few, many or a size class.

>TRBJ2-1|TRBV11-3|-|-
TGTGCCAGCAGCTTAGTCTCCTGGAGCACCTACAATGAGCAGTTCTTC
CASSLVSWSTYNEQFF
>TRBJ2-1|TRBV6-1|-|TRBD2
TGTGCCGGGGTTGGCGTAGCGGGAGACCACAATGAGCAGTTCTTC
CAGVGVAGDHNEQFF
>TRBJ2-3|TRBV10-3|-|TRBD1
TGTGCCATCAAGATGACAGGGGCCTCCGGGGATACGCAGTATTTT
CAIKMTGASGDTQYF
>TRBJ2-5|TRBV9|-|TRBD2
TGTGCCAGCAGCCCCTCCCCGGGACTAGCGGGTTTCCAAGAGACCCAGTACTTC
CASSPSPGLAGFQETQYF
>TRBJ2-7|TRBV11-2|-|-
TGTGCCAGCAGCTTGGGCAGCTACGAGCAGTACTTC
CASSLGSYEQYF
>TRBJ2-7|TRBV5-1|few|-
TGCGCCAGCAGCTTGGCTCCAGGCCAGACCTACGAGCAGTACTTC
CASSLAPGQTYEQYF
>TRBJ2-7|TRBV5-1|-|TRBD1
TGCGCCAGCTCCAACCAACCACGGGACAGAGGCTACGAGCAGTACTTC
CASSNQPRDRGYEQYF
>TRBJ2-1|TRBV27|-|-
TGTGCCAGCAGTTTAGTCAGGCCCTCCTACAATGAGCAGTTCTTC
CASSLVRPSYNEQFF
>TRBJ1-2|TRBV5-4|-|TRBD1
TGTGCCAGCAGCTTCCAGGGGGAGCGAGGCTACACCTTC
CASSFQGERGYTF
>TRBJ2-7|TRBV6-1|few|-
TGTGCCAGCAGTGTATACAGTGGCTTATACGAGCAGTACTTC
CASSVYSGLYEQYF